This T cell receptor beta chain was obtained from a study of Ad26.COV2.S vaccination and SARS-CoV-2 variants. General observations from the study: Vaccinees showed greater spike-specific TCR breadth than placebo recipients.

TCRdb's table, derived via immunoSEQ multiplex PCR, lists solely in-frame clones and lacks some. This sample carries 510,000 or so clones, around 90% of them seen once, and the ten largest clones take 9.5% to 15%. The treatment here: 15 to 20 received Ad26.COV2.S at low or high dose, single or two shots; roughly five received placebo; per-sample allocation not given. Sampling was performed 63 days after the first vaccine or placebo injection. A note on this clone: No antigen is known for it.

The V end was cut by 3 bases, the J end by 8 bases, with 4 bases between. The germline V gene encodes CDR1 DFQATT and CDR2 SNEGSKA (reference sequence). This CDR3 is built from 9 residues. This chain connects TRBV20-1 to TRBJ1-2, with no clear D. This specimen was peripheral blood, taken in a trial of Ad26.COV2.S vaccine versus placebo. The TCR comes from a person between 18 and 65 years old who received the Ad26.COV2.S COVID-19 vaccine or a placebo. The CDR3 reads CSASDGYTF. The CDR3 DNA sequence: TGCAGTGCTAGCGACGGCTACACCTTC.